This is a list of T cell receptor beta chains from one sample in a study of cytomegalovirus exposure and HLA in healthy donors. Sequencing was performed with immunoSEQ multiplex PCR; in TCRdb, only in-frame clones are kept and a portion is missing. The sample lists under 400,000 clones, 86% occurring once. Material: PBMCs. All receptors come from a woman between 18 and 29 years old in good health and CMV-seronegative. The CDR3 runs from the conserved cysteine through the conserved F or W. The order of the fields is V gene, clone size, D gene, J gene, CDR3 protein, CDR3 DNA. D genes are given only for firm matches. Clone size is shown for a subset of rows, as once, few, many or a class of expanded clone.

TRBV30	-	-	TRBJ1-3	CAWSGGPGNTIYF	TGTGCCTGGTCGGGGGGACCTGGAAACACCATATATTTT
TRBV28	-	-	TRBJ2-7	CASSLGSGKRYEQYF	TGTGCCAGCAGTTTAGGGTCAGGGAAGCGCTACGAGCAGTACTTC
TRBV2	-	-	TRBJ1-3	CASSGRAGVSGNTIYF	TGTGCCAGCAGTGGTAGGGCAGGGGTGAGCGGAAACACCATATATTTT
TRBV11-2	-	TRBD1	TRBJ1-4	CASSLVYRGPSSEKLFF	TGTGCCAGCAGCTTAGTTTACAGGGGCCCTTCGAGTGAAAAACTGTTTTTT
TRBV11-2	-	-	TRBJ2-6	CASSSFGRGSGANVLTF	TGTGCCAGCAGCTCTTTTGGTCGGGGGTCTGGGGCCAACGTCCTGACTTTC
TRBV6-5	-	TRBD1	TRBJ2-3	CASSDRATDTQYF	TGTGCCAGCAGCGACAGGGCCACAGATACGCAGTATTTT
TRBV5-1	-	-	TRBJ1-1	CASSNGGKYTEAFF	TGCGCCAGCAGCAACGGGGGAAAGTACACTGAAGCTTTCTTT
TRBV5-4	-	TRBD2	TRBJ2-2	CASSGRERGKGGELFF	TGTGCCAGCAGCGGCCGGGAGCGGGGGAAGGGCGGGGAGCTGTTTTTT
TRBV18	-	-	TRBJ2-7	CASSPSSYEQYF	TGTGCCAGCTCACCCTCTTCCTACGAGCAGTACTTC
TRBV28	-	-	TRBJ1-5	CASSDFTGIYQPQHF	TGTGCCAGCAGTGACTTCACAGGGATTTATCAGCCCCAGCATTTT
TRBV5-1	-	-	TRBJ2-1	CASSSIADYNEQFF	TGCGCCAGCAGCTCCATAGCGGACTACAATGAGCAGTTCTTC
TRBV29-1	-	-	TRBJ2-5	CSVEVWGTETQYF	TGCAGCGTTGAGGTCTGGGGCACGGAGACCCAGTACTTC
TRBV6-5	-	TRBD1	TRBJ2-2	CASSYLGGANTGELFF	TGTGCCAGCAGTTATTTAGGGGGCGCGAACACCGGGGAGCTGTTTTTT
TRBV4-2	-	-	TRBJ1-1	CASSQDLTRRGETEAFF	TGTGCCAGCAGCCAAGATCTAACCCGGCGGGGGGAGACTGAAGCTTTCTTT
TRBV7-3	-	-	TRBJ2-1	CASSLGQPGEQFF	TGTGCCAGCAGCTTAGGACAGCCAGGCGAGCAGTTCTTC
TRBV7-9	-	-	TRBJ1-5	CASSRGSGNQPQHF	TGTGCCAGTTCAAGGGGGTCAGGCAATCAGCCCCAGCATTTT
TRBV15	-	-	TRBJ2-3	CATSRATLGTDTQYF	TGTGCCACCAGCAGAGCTACTCTAGGCACAGATACGCAGTATTTT
TRBV30	-	TRBD1	TRBJ1-4	CAWNTGGFEKLFF	TGTGCCTGGAATACAGGGGGTTTTGAAAAACTGTTTTTT
TRBV29-1	-	TRBD1	TRBJ2-7	CSVGGPGTGSYEQYF	TGCAGCGTTGGAGGGCCCGGGACAGGGTCCTACGAGCAGTACTTC
TRBV5-1	few	-	TRBJ2-7	CASRTARDTAEQYF	TGCGCCAGCAGGACCGCTCGGGACACCGCCGAGCAGTACTTC
TRBV7-6	few	TRBD1	TRBJ1-2	CASSLAGQGASHGYTF	TGTGCCAGCAGCTTAGCCGGACAGGGGGCGTCCCATGGCTACACCTTC
TRBV4-1	once	-	TRBJ2-6	CASSQNSPGIGANVLTF	TGCGCCAGCAGCCAAAACTCCCCGGGAATCGGGGCCAACGTCCTGACTTTC
TRBV10-1	-	-	TRBJ2-5	CASSEVGQEETQYF	TGCGCCAGCAGTGAGGTGGGGCAAGAAGAGACCCAGTACTTC
TRBV5-4	once	-	TRBJ2-1	CASSLRRGGDEQFF	TGTGCCAGCAGCTTGAGGCGGGGCGGGGATGAGCAGTTCTTC
TRBV5-6	few	-	TRBJ1-2	CASSLDWYGYTF	TGTGCCAGCAGCTTGGACTGGTATGGCTACACCTTC
TRBV13	-	-	TRBJ2-3	CASSPGTDTQYF	TGTGCCAGCAGCCCTGGCACAGATACGCAGTATTTT
TRBV27	once	TRBD2	TRBJ2-1	CASSLIAGVHEQFF	TGTGCCAGCAGTTTAATAGCGGGAGTCCATGAGCAGTTCTTC
TRBV5-6	-	TRBD2	TRBJ2-3	CASKEERGFWSTDTQYF	TGTGCCAGCAAAGAGGAGCGGGGGTTTTGGAGCACAGATACGCAGTATTTT
TRBV19	once	TRBD1	TRBJ1-5	CASTLTGSSNQPQHF	TGTGCCAGTACCCTGACAGGGAGTAGCAATCAGCCCCAGCATTTT
TRBV6-5	-	TRBD2	TRBJ2-1	CASSYGSGGLNNEQFF	TGTGCCAGCAGTTACGGTAGCGGGGGCTTGAACAATGAGCAGTTCTTC
TRBV19	-	-	TRBJ1-5	CASSVLRVSNQPQHF	TGTGCCAGTAGTGTTCTCAGGGTATCCAATCAGCCCCAGCATTTT
TRBV6-1	-	TRBD2	TRBJ2-1	CASSDPWPAGGPNEQFF	TGTGCCAGCAGTGACCCGTGGCCAGCGGGGGGGCCAAATGAGCAGTTCTTC
TRBV7-2	-	TRBD2	TRBJ2-5	CASSSIPQTSRVYETQYF	TGTGCCAGCAGCTCCATCCCGCAGACTAGCCGGGTGTACGAGACCCAGTACTTC
TRBV4-2	-	TRBD2	TRBJ2-1	CASSQDEMAGAVKQFF	TGTGCCAGCAGCCAAGATGAGATGGCGGGAGCGGTCAAGCAGTTCTTC
TRBV5-1	-	-	TRBJ2-1	CASSGTGGLWEQFF	TGCGCCAGCAGCGGTACGGGGGGCCTGTGGGAGCAGTTCTTC
TRBV13	-	TRBD2	TRBJ2-1	CASSEPGLAGINEQFF	TGTGCCAGCAGCGAGCCCGGACTAGCGGGGATTAATGAGCAGTTCTTC
TRBV28	-	TRBD2	TRBJ2-7	CASGLSGRYSSEQYF	TGTGCCAGCGGTTTAAGCGGGAGATACTCGTCCGAGCAGTACTTC
TRBV7-9	-	-	TRBJ1-1	CASSLALTGRSEAFF	TGTGCCAGCAGCTTAGCGCTTACGGGAAGAAGTGAAGCTTTCTTT
TRBV11-3	-	TRBD1	TRBJ1-4	CASNTGGIREKLFF	TGTGCCAGCAACACAGGGGGCATAAGAGAAAAACTGTTTTTT
TRBV4-2	-	TRBD1	TRBJ1-4	CASSQALTGGVGKLFF	TGTGCCAGCAGCCAGGCACTCACAGGGGGGGTTGGGAAACTGTTTTTT
TRBV27	-	TRBD2	TRBJ2-1	CASSPIPGGDDSYNEQFF	TGTGCCAGCAGTCCCATACCGGGAGGAGATGACTCCTACAATGAGCAGTTCTTC
TRBV27	-	TRBD2	TRBJ2-7	CASSLRGGVPYEQYF	TGTGCCAGCAGTTTACGGGGGGGAGTCCCCTACGAGCAGTACTTC
TRBV18	few	-	TRBJ1-1	CASSPLLGGDTEAFF	TGTGCCAGCTCCCCATTACTCGGGGGGGACACTGAAGCTTTCTTT
TRBV10-3	-	-	TRBJ1-1	CAINELIMADTEAFF	TGTGCCATCAATGAGTTGATCATGGCGGACACTGAAGCTTTCTTT
TRBV5-1	-	TRBD1	TRBJ1-1	CASSLSRDRNTEAFF	TGCGCCAGCAGCTTGTCCCGGGACAGAAACACTGAAGCTTTCTTT
TRBV6-6	-	-	TRBJ1-4	CASSYVGGANEKLFF	TGTGCCAGCAGTTACGTCGGAGGGGCTAATGAAAAACTGTTTTTT
TRBV6-1	-	TRBD1	TRBJ2-6	CAGRTGGSGANVLTF	TGTGCCGGCCGGACAGGGGGGTCTGGGGCCAACGTCCTGACTTTC
TRBV6-6	-	TRBD1	TRBJ1-1	CASSRQGGNTEAFF	TGTGCCAGCAGTCGCCAGGGGGGAAACACTGAAGCTTTCTTT
TRBV27	-	-	TRBJ1-4	CASRNQGLTNEKLFF	TGTGCCAGCAGAAACCAGGGATTAACTAATGAAAAACTGTTTTTT